The 22 T cell receptor beta chains below were found in one sample sequenced in a study of CD8 T cells in ankylosing spondylitis. Via MiXCR, TCRdb re-called the 5' RACE reads, giving one row per CDR3 protein. The table shows 350,000 to 450,000 distinct CDR3 sequences, with about 20% occurring only once. The sequencing sample was made of blood, either unsorted or a sorted T cell fraction (not recorded which). These TCRs come from a male donor with ankylosing spondylitis or in good health (not recorded which).

The V call is TRBV11-2, the J call TRBJ1-1; 10 bases map to TRBD1. This CDR3 region has 18 residues. CDR1 and CDR2 (germline): SGHAT, FQNNGV. V was clipped by 4 bases and J by 5 bases; unmatched bases: 16. CDR3 sequence reads: CASSSFSGTGERRTEAFF. CDR3 in DNA: TGTGCCAGCAGCTCGTTCTCCGGGACAGGGGAAAGGAGGACTGAAGCTTTCTTT.

V and J are TRBV4-1 and TRBJ2-1; D is tentatively TRBD1 or TRBD2 (5 bases each). V gave up 1 base and J gave up 4 bases, with 17 bases separating them. The CDR3 is made up of 17 amino acids. Germline V gene data show CDR1 as MGHRA and CDR2 as YSYEKL. The DNA of the CDR3 is TGCGCCAGCAGCCAAGCCGGGACCCTACTACTTTACAATGAGCAGTTCTTC. Translating it yields CASSQAGTLLLYNEQFF.

CDR3 coding DNA: TGTGCCAGCAGTTACGAGGCAGGTCCCGTCTACGAGCAGTACTTC. Amino acid sequence: CASSYEAGPVYEQYF. This chain uses TRBV6-5 with TRBJ2-7, with D hard to call. This CDR3 is built from 15 residues. V lost 2 bases, J lost 3 bases, and 14 bases lay in between. The germline gives CDR1 MNHEY, CDR2 SVGAGI.

This sequence joins TRBV3-1 and TRBJ2-7, with 7 bases identical to TRBD2. This CDR3 has 14 residues. The trim removed 3 bases at V and 4 bases at J, leaving 6 bases unmatched. The germline V gene encodes CDR1 LGHDT and CDR2 YNNKEL (reference sequence). The CDR3 loop reads CASSHAREEYEQYF. CDR3 DNA sequence: TGTGCCAGCAGCCACGCCCGGGAGGAATACGAGCAGTACTTC.

This chain links TRBV27 with TRBJ2-6; no definite D call. The germline V and J ends were trimmed by 4 bases and 4 bases, with 23 bases remaining between them. The CDR3 length is 19 residues. Germline CDR1 is MNHEY and CDR2 is SMNVEV (reference sequence). The CDR3 bases are TGTGCCAGCAGTTCCCCCACAGATGTTCGACATTGGGGGGCCAACGTCCTGACTTTC. This encodes CASSSPTDVRHWGANVLTF.

V and J are TRBV7-7 and TRBJ2-5, with D perhaps TRBD1 or TRBD2 (5 bases each). V lost 5 bases and J lost 4, with 17 bases in between. The CDR3 is 15 amino acids. CDR1 is SSHAT and CDR2 is FNYEAQ in the germline V gene (reference sequence). The CDR3 reads CASSQSPGPTETQYF. CDR3 sequence (DNA): TGTGCCAGCAGCCAATCCCCGGGGCCCACAGAGACCCAGTACTTC.

This clonotype was detected a few times. J is TRBJ2-7 and V is TRBV24-1; TRBD2 aligns across 7 bases. Losses at the gene ends were 9 bases for V and 7 bases for J; bases not matched to a gene: 11. This CDR3 has 13 residues. CDR1 is KGHDR, CDR2 SFDVKD, per germline. CDR3 sequence reads: CATSRGLWEEQYF. CDR3 DNA sequence: TGTGCCACCTCCCGGGGACTATGGGAGGAGCAGTACTTC.

J is TRBJ2-5 and V is TRBV20-1; 8 nucleotides line up with TRBD1. After removal of 6 bases from V and 5 bases from J, the junction contained 8 bases not matched to a gene. The CDR3 totals 13 residues. CDR1 and CDR2 (germline): DFQATT, SNEGSKA (reference sequence). Written as DNA, the CDR3 is TGCAGTGCGGATCGAGGACAGGGTGAGACCCAGTACTTC. Its translation is CSADRGQGETQYF.

This clonotype was seen a few times. This chain joins TRBV5-1 and TRBJ2-7; D remains unclear. This CDR3 spans 15 amino acids. V was trimmed by 1 base and J by 0 bases, leaving 11 bases between them. Germline V gene sequence: CDR1 SGHRS, CDR2 YFSETQ. The CDR3 region is CASSLTSEDSYEQYF. CDR3 coding DNA: TGCGCCAGCAGCTTGACCTCAGAGGACTCCTACGAGCAGTACTTC. The full variable domain, in which reference TRBV5-1 and TRBJ2-7 provide the parts outside the CDR3, is KAGVTQTPRYLIKTRGQQVTLSCSPISGHRSVSWYQQTPGQGLQFLFEYFSETQRNKGNFPGRFSGRQFSNSRSEMNVSTLELGDSALYLCASSLTSEDSYEQYFGPGTRLTVT.

The rearrangement joins TRBV7-9 to TRBJ2-1; 9 bases match TRBD2. The CDR3 covers 15 residues. The V gene end was trimmed by 1 base and the J gene end by 5 bases; junction bases not matched to a gene: 3. From germline, CDR1 is SEHNR and CDR2 FQNEAQ (reference sequence). The DNA of the CDR3 is TGTGCCAGCAGCTTAGAACCTAGCGGGAACAATGAGCAGTTCTTC. Its translation: CASSLEPSGNNEQFF.

The genes are TRBV12-3 or TRBV12-4 and TRBJ2-1, with 9 bases that match TRBD2. V lost 3 bases to trimming and J lost 6 bases; unmatched junction nucleotides: 3. The CDR3 is made up of 14 amino acids. The CDR3 spells CASSFFSGGNEQFF. As DNA, the CDR3 is TGTGCCAGCAGTTTTTTTAGCGGGGGCAATGAGCAGTTCTTC.

This clonotype came up a few times. V gene TRBV2 combines with J gene TRBJ2-7; possible D gene TRBD1, 5 bases. V gave up 4 bases and J gave up 2 bases, with 9 bases separating them. This CDR3 comprises 13 residues. The germline CDR1 and CDR2 sequences are SNHLY and FYNNEI. Here the CDR3 DNA reads TGTGCCAGCAGTGTTCTGGGGCCCTACGAGCAGTACTTC. Amino acid sequence: CASSVLGPYEQYF.

This clonotype was seen only a few times. The chain joins TRBV6-2 or TRBV6-3 to TRBJ2-5; perhaps TRBD1 as D (5 bases). The germline gives CDR1 MNHEY, CDR2 SVGEGT. Trimming took off 0 bases at V and 5 bases at J, with 13 bases between the two ends. The CDR3 consists of 15 residues. CDR3 loop: CASSYSVAGLETQYF. The CDR3 DNA sequence: TGTGCCAGCAGTTACTCAGTGGCAGGGCTGGAGACCCAGTACTTC.

The rearrangement uses TRBV5-5 and TRBJ2-1; D remains ambiguous. Germline CDR1 reads SGHKS; CDR2 reads YYEKEE (reference sequence). The germline V and J ends were trimmed by 3 bases and 9 bases, with 10 bases remaining between them. The CDR3 consists of 12 residues. CDR3 sequence (DNA): TGTGCCAGCAGCTCGTCTTCTAGTGAGCAGTTCTTC. Amino acids: CASSSSSSEQFF.

The V and J genes are TRBV20-1 and TRBJ2-3; weak D call: TRBD2 (6 bases). Germline lookup yields CDR1 DFQATT and CDR2 SNEGSKA (reference sequence). The CDR3 runs 15 residues. Trimming left V 0 bases short and J 0 bases short, with 10 bases between. The CDR3 DNA follows: TGCAGTGCTAGAGACGGGACTTCTAGCACAGATACGCAGTATTTT. Residues: CSARDGTSSTDTQYF.

This clonotype was counted between two and nine times. The chain couples TRBV12-3 or TRBV12-4 to TRBJ2-7; 7 positions agree with TRBD1. This CDR3 has 13 residues. Trimming cost V 5 bases and J 3 bases; bases outside gene matches: 4. The CDR3 DNA reads as TGTGCCAGCAGTCAGACAGGGTACTACGAGCAGTACTTC. The encoded protein is CASSQTGYYEQYF.

Comment on this clonotype: At one end the junction does not follow the germline gene, possibly because of a read error. The chain combines TRBV2 with TRBJ2-3, with TRBD2 identical over 11 bases. Looked up from germline, CDR1 is SNHLY and CDR2 is FYNNEI. CDR3 length equals 18 residues. The CDR3 sequence: CAISSLAASGGNPDTQYF. The CDR3 coding sequence is TGTGCCATCAGTTCTTTAGCCGCTAGCGGGGGGAATCCAGATACGCAGTATTTT.

The rearrangement links TRBV12-3 or TRBV12-4 to TRBJ2-7, with D possibly TRBD2 on 6 matching bases. CDR3 size: 13 residues. V shed 5 bases and J shed 7 bases, with 15 bases lying between them. CDR3 protein: CASSQMGGLEQYF. The CDR3 nucleotides are TGTGCCAGCAGTCAGATGGGGGGTCTGGAGCAGTACTTC.

This chain uses TRBV20-1 with TRBJ2-7; the match to TRBD1 covers 9 bases. This CDR3 has 13 residues. Germline assignment: CDR1 DFQATT and CDR2 SNEGSKA (reference sequence). The ends lost 7 bases at V and 2 bases at J; junction bases unmatched: 6. CDR3 nucleotides: TGCAGTGGGGGGACAGGGATTCCCTACGAGCAGTACTTC. Translated, it gives CSGGTGIPYEQYF.

This clonotype was recorded a few times. The chain recombines TRBV20-1 with TRBJ2-4; D might be TRBD2 (5 bases). Germline loops: CDR1 DFQATT, CDR2 SNEGSKA (reference sequence). The CDR3 spans 14 residues. Trimming cost V 0 bases and J 7 bases, with 13 bases left between them. The DNA for the CDR3 is TGCAGTGCTAGAGATGAGGGCCCGATGAACATTCAGTACTTC. Protein product: CSARDEGPMNIQYF.

The chain joins TRBV2 to TRBJ2-1, with 9 positions matching TRBD2. V lost 4 bases and J lost 7; bases outside the gene matches: 5. The V gene's germline CDR1 is SNHLY and CDR2 FYNNEI. The CDR3 runs to 14 residues. CDR3 in amino acids: CASSGGTSQNEQFF. CDR3 DNA sequence: TGTGCCAGCAGTGGCGGGACTAGCCAGAATGAGCAGTTCTTC.

This chain connects TRBV29-1 to TRBJ1-2; D call uncertain. The CDR3 has 11 residues. CDR1 SQVTM and CDR2 ANQGSEA come from the germline V gene. Deletions cut 6 bases from V and 6 bases from J, with 11 bases between. CDR3 protein: CSVADGDGYTF. Here the CDR3 DNA reads TGCAGCGTGGCGGACGGAGATGGCTACACCTTC.